A single sample gave rise to the 28 T cell receptor beta chains below, sequenced in a study of T cell responses to AZD1222 COVID-19 vaccine. Sequencing was performed with immunoSEQ multiplex PCR; in TCRdb, only in-frame clones are kept and a portion is missing. Here the sample spans 120,000 or so clones, 88% being singletons. The material sequenced was peripheral blood, taken on day 0 of AZD1222 vaccination. These TCRs come from an adult in good health.

This rearrangement joins TRBV19 to TRBJ1-5; D is possibly TRBD1 (6 bases). Trimming left V 2 bases short and J 1 base short, with 12 bases between. Germline assignment: CDR1 LNHDA and CDR2 SQIVND (reference sequence). The CDR3 runs 16 residues. The DNA of the CDR3 is TGTGCCAGTAGTATAAATGCAGGGGCGAGCAATCAGCCCCAGCATTTT. It yields the protein CASSINAGASNQPQHF.

The chain employs TRBV6-4 and TRBJ1-5; D possibly corresponds to TRBD1 (5 bases). The CDR3 extends over 12 amino acids. The V end was cut by 3 bases, the J end by 9 bases, with 9 bases between. The germline V gene has CDR1 MRHNA and CDR2 SNTAGT. In DNA, the CDR3 is TGTGCCAGCAGTGATGGGGCCCGGCCCCAGCATTTT. Residues: CASSDGARPQHF.

The rearrangement joins TRBV6-6 to TRBJ1-1; D is undetermined. CDR3 length: 13 residues. CDR1 MNHNY and CDR2 SVGAGI come from the germline V gene (reference sequence). Between the trimmed V and J ends, which lost 5 bases and 4 bases, there was a span of 11 bases. The CDR3 nucleotides are TGTGCCAGCAGTCCGGGCCGGGTCACTGAAGCTTTCTTT. Amino acids: CASSPGRVTEAFF.

The chain combines TRBV6-5 with TRBJ2-7; TRBD2 might be the D (6 bases). V shed 7 bases and J shed 2 bases, with 18 bases lying between them. This CDR3 is 15 amino acids long. CDR1 is MNHEY and CDR2 is SVGAGI in the germline V gene. The chain's CDR3 is CASTKLLAETYEQYF. CDR3 in DNA: TGTGCCAGCACCAAGTTACTAGCTGAAACCTACGAGCAGTACTTC.

The chain is built from TRBV5-6 and TRBJ2-7; 15 nucleotides match TRBD2. Germline V lookup: CDR1 SGHDT, CDR2 YYEEEE. Trimming removed 5 bases from V and 5 bases from J; junction bases left unmatched: 5. This CDR3 contains 15 residues. The CDR3 DNA sequence: TGTGCCAGCAGTTTTAGGACTAGCGGGAGGGACGAGCAGTACTTC. Translating it yields CASSFRTSGRDEQYF.

The gene calls are TRBV28 and TRBJ2-1, with TRBD1 matching 8 bases. V shed 4 bases and J 8 bases; nucleotides not matched to a gene: 4. Germline V gene lookup returns CDR1 MDHEN and CDR2 SYDVKM. The CDR3 runs to 13 residues. In DNA, the CDR3 is TGTGCCAGCAGTTCCGGACAGGGTGATGAGCAGTTCTTC. It specifies CASSSGQGDEQFF.

The chain links TRBV19 to TRBJ1-2, with TRBD1 identical over 11 bases. CDR1 and CDR2 (germline): LNHDA, SQIVND (reference sequence). The CDR3 totals 16 residues. The V segment lost 6 bases and the J segment 8 bases; nucleotides outside the gene matches: 14. The CDR3 DNA reads TGTGCCAGTAGCGGGAAAATAGCGGACAGGGGGCGAGGCTACACCTTC. Amino acids: CASSGKIADRGRGYTF.

This clone occurred once. V gene TRBV5-1 combines with J gene TRBJ2-7; TRBD2 might be the D (5 bases). Germline CDR1 and CDR2: SGHRS and YFSETQ. V was clipped by 4 bases and J by 2 bases, with 16 bases between them. The CDR3 loop spans 15 amino acids. The CDR3 nucleotides read TGCGCCAGCAGCGGTACGAGGGCTCTCGCCTACGAGCAGTACTTC. The encoded protein is CASSGTRALAYEQYF.

The V call is TRBV6-6, the J call TRBJ1-2; TRBD1 matches at 7 bases. Germline CDR1 and CDR2: MNHNY and SVGAGI (reference sequence). V lost 4 bases, J lost 4 bases, and 6 bases stayed unmatched. The CDR3 runs 14 residues. CDR3 region: CASSSTGTVYGYTF. CDR3 bases: TGTGCCAGCAGTTCCACCGGGACAGTCTATGGCTACACCTTC.

The V and J genes are TRBV6-5 and TRBJ1-5; D ambiguous. This CDR3 spans 15 amino acids. Germline V lookup: CDR1 MNHEY, CDR2 SVGAGI. V lost 5 bases to trimming and J lost 3 bases, with 14 bases between them. DNA for the CDR3: TGTGCCAGCAGTCCGCCGGGAGGGAACAATCAGCCCCAGCATTTT. This translates into CASSPPGGNNQPQHF.

The chain carries TRBV6-5 and TRBJ1-2; D ambiguous. The V end was cut by 0 bases, the J end by 4 bases, with 12 bases between. This CDR3 region has 15 residues. Looked up from germline, CDR1 is MNHEY and CDR2 is SVGAGI. The CDR3 DNA is TGTGCCAGCAGTTACTCCTCGGTGCCGGGCTATGGCTACACCTTC. This codes for CASSYSSVPGYGYTF.

V and J are TRBV6-2 or TRBV6-3 and TRBJ1-3, with unresolved D. V gave up 0 bases and J gave up 0 bases, with 9 bases separating them. The CDR3 runs 16 residues. The germline gives CDR1 MNHEY, CDR2 SVGEGT. CDR3 amino acids: CASSYSEGSSGNTIYF. CDR3 DNA sequence: TGTGCCAGCAGTTACTCGGAGGGTTCCTCTGGAAACACCATATATTTT.

The chain employs TRBV27 and TRBJ2-2, with 9 bases fitting TRBD1. CDR3 size: 14 residues. V was pared by 10 bases and J by 6 bases, with 9 bases of the junction left unmatched. Germline assignment: CDR1 MNHEY and CDR2 SMNVEV (reference sequence). The CDR3 DNA is TGTGCCACCTGGGACAGGGCTTTAGCCGGGGAGCTGTTTTTT. It translates to CATWDRALAGELFF.

CDR3 in DNA: TGCAGTGCTGGTCGGGGAGATACGCAGTATTTT. It codes for CSAGRGDTQYF. The J gene is TRBJ2-3, the V gene TRBV20-1; tentatively, D is TRBD2 (5 bases). The CDR3 totals 11 residues. Trimming cost V 5 bases and J 5 bases, with 8 bases left between them. Germline V lookup: CDR1 DFQATT, CDR2 SNEGSKA (reference sequence).

This clone was seen just once. V is TRBV27 and J is TRBJ1-1, with 9 bases aligning to TRBD1. The germline CDR1 and CDR2 sequences are MNHEY and SMNVEV (reference sequence). V trimming: 5 bases; J trimming: 4 bases; junction bases outside the gene matches: 8. The CDR3 is 15 residues long. The CDR3 loop is CASSPWTGVSTEAFF. DNA of the CDR3: TGTGCCAGCAGTCCCTGGACAGGGGTGAGCACTGAAGCTTTCTTT.

V usage is TRBV29-1 and J usage is TRBJ1-2; unclear D gene. The CDR3 is 12 residues long. The V and J ends lost 3 bases and 4 bases respectively, with 9 bases between them. Germline-derived CDR1 and CDR2 are SQVTM and ANQGSEA. The CDR3 nucleotides read TGCAGCGTTGAGTCACAGATCTATGGCTACACCTTC. Residues: CSVESQIYGYTF. The full variable domain, rest sourced from reference TRBV29-1 and TRBJ1-2, is SAVISQKPSRDICQRGTSLTIQCQVDSQVTMMFWYRQQPGQSLTLIATANQGSEATYESGFVIDKFPISRPNLTFSTLTVSNMSPEDSSIYLCSVESQIYGYTFGSGTRLTVV.

The rearrangement uses TRBV30 and TRBJ1-1; D is unclear. Germline V CDR1 and CDR2: GTSNPN, SVGIG (reference sequence). V gave up 2 bases and J gave up 11 bases, with 15 bases separating them. This CDR3 has 12 amino acids. CDR3 coding DNA: TGTGCCTGGAGTTCGGTGAGTTCTCGGGCTTTCTTT. It yields the protein CAWSSVSSRAFF.

J is TRBJ1-1 and V is TRBV6-5; TRBD1 aligns across 7 bases. Germline V gene data show CDR1 as MNHEY and CDR2 as SVGAGI. Trimming took 6 bases from V and 5 from J; bases not matched to a gene: 9. The CDR3 has 14 amino acids. Written as DNA, the CDR3 is TGTGCCAGCAGGCCGACAGGGTCTTCAACTGAAGCTTTCTTT. It specifies CASRPTGSSTEAFF.

V is TRBV10-3 and J is TRBJ1-4; possibly TRBD1 for D (5 bases). There are 13 residues in the CDR3. V lost 3 bases, J lost 7 bases, and 9 bases lay in between. From germline, CDR1 is ENHRY and CDR2 SYGVKD. CDR3 residues: CAISERGSEKLFF. CDR3 DNA: TGTGCCATCAGTGAACGGGGGAGTGAAAAACTGTTTTTT.

This chain joins TRBV5-4 and TRBJ1-4; 11 nucleotides match TRBD1. Trimming took 3 bases from V and 5 from J; bases not matched to a gene: 3. Germline CDR1 is SGHNT and CDR2 is YYREEE (reference sequence). This CDR3 has 15 residues. The CDR3 sequence: CASSWRDRGNEKLFF. CDR3 in DNA: TGTGCCAGCAGCTGGAGGGACAGGGGGAATGAAAAACTGTTTTTT.

V gene TRBV28 combines with J gene TRBJ1-1; no firm D call. The CDR3 runs to 11 residues. V lost 1 base and J 11 bases, leaving 8 bases between the germline ends. The V gene's germline CDR1 is MDHEN and CDR2 SYDVKM. CDR3 DNA sequence: TGTGCCAGCAGTTTATTGGGTGGTGCTTTCTTT. It translates to CASSLLGGAFF.

The gene calls are TRBV5-5 and TRBJ2-7; the D gene is possibly TRBD1 (6 bases). In germline, CDR1 is SGHKS, CDR2 YYEKEE (reference sequence). Trimming left V 5 bases short and J 6 bases short, with 21 bases between. This CDR3 contains 15 residues. CDR3: CASSLYRETFLEQYF. The CDR3 coding sequence is TGTGCCAGCAGTTTGTACAGGGAAACATTCCTCGAGCAGTACTTC. The full variable domain, its missing parts supplied by reference TRBV5-5 and TRBJ2-7, is DAGVTQSPTHLIKTRGQQVTLRCSPISGHKSVSWYQQVLGQGPQFIFQYYEKEERGRGNFPDRFSARQFPNYSSELNVNALLLGDSALYLCASSLYRETFLEQYFGPGTRLTVT.

The V gene is TRBV29-1, the J gene TRBJ2-7; perhaps TRBD1 as D (6 bases). The CDR3 sequence is 13 residues long. CDR1 and CDR2 from the germline V gene are SQVTM and ANQGSEA. Trimming removed 4 bases at V and 0 bases at J, with 10 bases between. The CDR3 sequence: CSVVKGVSYEQYF. CDR3 nucleotides: TGCAGCGTTGTTAAGGGGGTCTCCTACGAGCAGTACTTC.

V is TRBV7-2 and J is TRBJ1-5; no clear D gene. CDR1 and CDR2 from the germline V gene are SGHTA and FQGNSA. The CDR3 has 14 residues. Trimming took 1 base from V and 6 from J, leaving 10 bases between them. The CDR3, as DNA: TGTGCCAGCAGCTTAGGGAATCTCGGTCAGCCCCAGCATTTT. Its protein is CASSLGNLGQPQHF.

The genes are TRBV18 and TRBJ2-4; 7 nucleotides match TRBD1. The germline V gene encodes CDR1 KGHSH and CDR2 LQKENI. This CDR3 contains 16 residues. The junction had 2 bases not matched to a gene; V was cut back by 0 bases and J by 0 bases. The CDR3: CASSPPRDRAKNIQYF. CDR3 nucleotide sequence: TGTGCCAGCTCACCACCCCGGGACAGAGCCAAAAACATTCAGTACTTC. The whole variable domain, remainder taken from reference TRBV18 and TRBJ2-4, is NAGVMQNPRHLVRRRGQEARLRCSPMKGHSHVYWYRQLPEEGLKFMVYLQKENIIDESGMPKERFSAEFPKEGPSILRIQQVVRGDSAAYFCASSPPRDRAKNIQYFGAGTRLSVL.

The rearrangement links TRBV5-5 to TRBJ2-3, with 8 nucleotides matching TRBD1. This CDR3 region has 15 residues. Germline assignment: CDR1 SGHKS and CDR2 YYEKEE (reference sequence). V lost 0 bases to trimming and J lost 5 bases; unmatched junction nucleotides: 5. For the CDR3, the DNA is TGTGCCAGCAGCTTGGGCCCAGGGGGCGGAGATACGCAGTATTTT. This encodes CASSLGPGGGDTQYF. The full variable domain, rest sourced from reference TRBV5-5 and TRBJ2-3, is DAGVTQSPTHLIKTRGQQVTLRCSPISGHKSVSWYQQVLGQGPQFIFQYYEKEERGRGNFPDRFSARQFPNYSSELNVNALLLGDSALYLCASSLGPGGGDTQYFGPGTRLTVL.

The CDR3 region has the DNA TGTGCCAGCAGTGAATGGGTTTTTTACGAGCAGTACTTC. This codes for CASSEWVFYEQYF. The V gene is TRBV2, the J gene TRBJ2-7; D is ambiguous. Germline CDR1 is SNHLY and CDR2 is FYNNEI. The CDR3 runs to 13 residues. The ends were cut back, 2 bases at V and 4 bases at J, with 9 bases in the middle.

DNA for the CDR3: TGTGCCAGCTCACACCCTGGAAACACCATATATTTT. This gives the protein CASSHPGNTIYF. The chain links TRBV18 to TRBJ1-3, with unresolved D. CDR1 is KGHSH and CDR2 is LQKENI in the germline V gene. V lost 4 bases and J 2 bases, leaving 3 bases between the germline ends. The CDR3 spans 12 residues.